These 26 T cell receptor beta chains share one sample of origin, sequenced in a study of T-cell memory formation after mild COVID-19. Each CDR3 protein is one row after TCRdb ran MiXCR on the 5' RACE reads. The data hold about 300,000 distinct CDR3 sequences, with 15% to 20% observed a single time. Sequenced material: PBMCs or a T cell subset sorted from them (not recorded which). The receptors originated from a man aged 18-30 years who had mild COVID-19 (a few samples of this study predate the infection). Cell type and time point are not known.

This clonotype was counted many times. This chain connects TRBV12-3 or TRBV12-4 to TRBJ2-7, with 7 bases that match TRBD2. The CDR3 runs to 14 residues. With 3 bases clipped from V and 4 bases from J, the junction kept 6 bases outside the gene matches. CDR3 residues: CASSFSSGHYEQYF. In DNA form, the CDR3 reads TGTGCCAGCAGTTTTTCTAGCGGCCATTACGAGCAGTACTTC.

This chain joins TRBV12-3 or TRBV12-4 and TRBJ2-3; TRBD1 agrees at 8 bases. This CDR3 is built from 13 residues. V shed 8 bases, J shed 3 bases, and the junction held 4 bases outside the gene matches. This CDR3 is CASEYRGTDTQYF. DNA for the CDR3: TGTGCCAGCGAGTACAGGGGGACAGATACGCAGTATTTT.

This clonotype was picked up a small number of times. The V gene is TRBV10-1, the J gene TRBJ2-1, with 8 bases identical to TRBD1. This CDR3 has 12 amino acids. Germline lookup yields CDR1 WNHNN and CDR2 SYGVQD (reference sequence). Unmatched junction bases numbered 9, after V lost 4 bases and J lost 16 bases. In nucleotides, the CDR3 is TGCGCCAGCAGTGCCCGACAGGGGCCGTTATTCTTC. Translation: CASSARQGPLFF.

The chain uses TRBV12-3 or TRBV12-4 and TRBJ2-2, with D tentatively TRBD1 or TRBD2 (5 bases each). Trimming stripped 6 bases from V and 8 bases from J, with 16 bases between. The CDR3 has 14 amino acids. CDR3 amino acids: CASSPVWGPGELFF. CDR3 nucleotides: TGTGCCAGCAGCCCCGTTTGGGGACCGGGGGAGCTGTTTTTT.

This clonotype has at least ten counts. V gene TRBV12-3 or TRBV12-4 combines with J gene TRBJ2-7, with TRBD1 matching over 7 bases. CDR3 length equals 14 residues. With V trimmed by 3 bases and J by 5 bases, 7 bases remained unmatched. The CDR3 sequence: CASSLDRYGHEQYV. As DNA, the CDR3 is TGTGCCAGCAGTTTGGACAGGTACGGTCACGAGCAGTACGTC.

This clonotype was seen many times. This chain uses TRBV12-3 or TRBV12-4 with TRBJ1-4; D gene unclear. The CDR3 sequence is 14 residues long. Trimming took 6 bases from V and 2 from J, leaving 10 bases between them. This CDR3 is CASSPVSTNEKLFF. The CDR3 bases are TGTGCCAGCAGCCCTGTATCTACTAATGAAAAACTGTTTTTT.

This clonotype turned up a few times. This chain connects TRBV4-3 to TRBJ1-3, with D unclear. The germline gives CDR1 LGHNA, CDR2 YSLEER. This CDR3 is 14 amino acids long. Trimming cost V 0 bases and J 11 bases, with 14 bases left between them. The CDR3 bases are TGCGCCAGCAGCCAAGAAATAAAGGGCCGAGCCATATATTTT. This encodes CASSQEIKGRAIYF.

The sample holds a few counts of this clonotype. V gene TRBV6-5 combines with J gene TRBJ2-1, with D perhaps TRBD1 (6 bases). Germline loops: CDR1 MNHEY, CDR2 SVGAGI. Trimming cost V 5 bases and J 14 bases, with 19 bases left between them. This CDR3 has 13 amino acids. In DNA form, the CDR3 reads TGTGCCAGCAGTCCTAGACGAGACAGGAATAAGTTCTTC. Its protein is CASSPRRDRNKFF.

This clonotype was recorded a few times. This chain's CDR3 is CASSPRAGGASGELFF. CDR3 DNA sequence: TGTGCCAGCTCACCAAGGGCTGGGGGCGCCTCCGGGGAGCTGTTTTTT. V and J are TRBV18 and TRBJ2-2, with D maybe TRBD1 (6 bases). Germline V gene data show CDR1 as KGHSH and CDR2 as LQKENI. Trimming removed 2 bases at V and 6 bases at J, with 16 bases between. CDR3 size: 16 residues.

V usage is TRBV24-1 and J usage is TRBJ1-5; D is possibly TRBD1 (5 bases). The CDR3 sequence is 14 residues long. Trimming cost V 5 bases and J 4 bases, with 11 bases left between them. From germline, CDR1 is KGHDR and CDR2 SFDVKD. The CDR3 DNA is TGTGCCACCAGTGGCCGGGGGGGAAATCAGCCCCAGCATTTT. Protein: CATSGRGGNQPQHF.

The J gene is TRBJ2-2, the V gene TRBV30; TRBD1 is a possible D gene (6 bases). The germline V and J ends were trimmed by 4 bases and 6 bases, with 15 bases remaining between them. The CDR3 contains 14 residues. The germline V gene encodes CDR1 GTSNPN and CDR2 SVGIG (reference sequence). In DNA, the CDR3 is TGTGCCTGGACCGGGACACTTATTTCCGGGGAGCTGTTTTTT. Protein product: CAWTGTLISGELFF.

The chain is built from TRBV6-5 and TRBJ2-4; D is unresolved. Germline loops: CDR1 MNHEY, CDR2 SVGAGI. This CDR3 has 13 amino acids. V lost 6 bases and J lost 6, with 12 bases in between. The CDR3 protein is CASRVGIANIQYF. The CDR3 DNA follows: TGTGCCAGCAGAGTCGGAATCGCAAACATTCAGTACTTC.

The chain has TRBV7-6 and TRBJ2-7; 8 bases line up with TRBD2. Germline CDR1 is SGHVS and CDR2 is FNYEAQ. The CDR3 has 16 residues. Trimming at V came to 5 bases and at J to 1 base, leaving 10 bases not matched to a gene. DNA of the CDR3: TGTGCCAGCAGCGCCCAGCGGGGGCCGATTTCCTACGAGCAGTACTTC. Residues: CASSAQRGPISYEQYF.

The chain joins TRBV7-6 to TRBJ2-7; 8 bases are a match to TRBD1. Germline-derived CDR1 and CDR2 are SGHVS and FNYEAQ. V was pared by 5 bases and J by 1 base, with 7 bases of the junction left unmatched. This CDR3 has 15 residues. Here the CDR3 reads CASSRGTGVSYEQYF. The CDR3 coding sequence is TGTGCCAGCAGCCGAGGGACAGGAGTTTCCTACGAGCAGTACTTC.

The chain links TRBV20-1 to TRBJ2-5, with 11 positions matching TRBD2. Germline V gene data show CDR1 as DFQATT and CDR2 as SNEGSKA (reference sequence). V was clipped by 6 bases and J by 0 bases; unmatched bases: 12. This CDR3 region has 17 residues. CDR3 amino acids: CSAPPSGGHWNQETQYF. The CDR3 bases are TGCAGTGCGCCGCCTAGCGGGGGGCACTGGAACCAAGAGACCCAGTACTTC.

The chain has TRBV18 and TRBJ1-2; possible D gene TRBD1, 6 bases. CDR3 size: 15 residues. The V end was cut by 3 bases, the J end by 2 bases, with 13 bases between. CDR1 is KGHSH and CDR2 is LQKENI in the germline V gene. The chain's CDR3 is CASSPIDGQNYGYTF. CDR3 DNA sequence: TGTGCCAGCTCACCGATCGACGGACAGAACTATGGCTACACCTTC.

The V gene is TRBV7-2, the J gene TRBJ2-3; a weak D match, TRBD2 (6 bases). Germline V gene sequence: CDR1 SGHTA, CDR2 FQGNSA. This CDR3 region has 13 residues. Deletions cut 7 bases from V and 6 bases from J, with 14 bases between. CDR3 residues: CASTNMEGDTQYF. The CDR3 nucleotides are TGTGCCAGCACCAACATGGAGGGGGATACGCAGTATTTT.

This clonotype was counted only a few times. The chain combines TRBV12-3 or TRBV12-4 with TRBJ1-2, with 9 bases aligning to TRBD1. The V and J ends lost 6 bases and 7 bases, in that order; junction bases with no gene match: 9. The CDR3 is 14 residues long. CDR3 bases: TGTGCCAGCAGCCTAAGGACAGGGGACGGTGGCTACACCTTC. Its translation: CASSLRTGDGGYTF.

In this sample, this clonotype turned up a few times. This chain joins TRBV20-1 and TRBJ2-3, with 7 bases matching TRBD1. Trimming cost V 5 bases and J 6 bases; bases outside gene matches: 2. CDR3 length: 11 amino acids. Germline values: CDR1 DFQATT, CDR2 SNEGSKA (reference sequence). The CDR3 nucleotides are TGCAGTGCTCCACAGGGGGATACGCAGTATTTT. This translates into CSAPQGDTQYF.

The V call is TRBV29-1, the J call TRBJ1-2, with D perhaps matching TRBD1 (6 bases). V lost 3 bases to trimming and J lost 8 bases, with 10 bases between them. CDR3 length: 11 amino acids. In germline, CDR1 is SQVTM, CDR2 ANQGSEA. CDR3 in amino acids: CSVDQGSGYTF. As DNA, the CDR3 is TGCAGCGTTGACCAGGGGTCGGGCTACACCTTC.

This clonotype was seen a handful of times. The chain combines TRBV27 with TRBJ2-1, with 9 bases aligning to TRBD2. This CDR3 is built from 16 residues. Germline values: CDR1 MNHEY, CDR2 SMNVEV (reference sequence). Trimming cost V 7 bases and J 5 bases; bases outside gene matches: 12. The CDR3 DNA follows: TGTGCCAGCACTCTTTGGGCGAGCGGGGGGAACAATGAGCAGTTCTTC. Amino acid sequence: CASTLWASGGNNEQFF.

This clonotype was counted between two and nine times. J is TRBJ2-1 and V is TRBV5-4; 8 bases line up with TRBD1. Germline CDR1 and CDR2: SGHNT and YYREEE (reference sequence). Trimming cost V 4 bases and J 16 bases; bases outside gene matches: 7. The CDR3 has 11 residues. CDR3 sequence (DNA): TGTGCCAGCAGCATCCCGGGACAGGAATTCTTC. Translated, it gives CASSIPGQEFF.

The V and J genes are TRBV24-1 and TRBJ2-1, with D perhaps matching TRBD1 (6 bases). Germline V gene data show CDR1 as KGHDR and CDR2 as SFDVKD. Between the trimmed V and J ends, which lost 9 bases and 0 bases, there was a span of 20 bases. The CDR3 length is 17 residues. CDR3 amino acids: CATGSRGILSSYNEQFF. CDR3 DNA sequence: TGTGCCACCGGCAGCAGGGGAATTCTAAGCTCCTACAATGAGCAGTTCTTC.

This clonotype was seen a few times. The genes are TRBV20-1 and TRBJ2-3, with D maybe TRBD2 (6 bases). Trimming pared 5 bases from V and 6 bases from J, leaving 9 bases between. Germline V gene data show CDR1 as DFQATT and CDR2 as SNEGSKA (reference sequence). There are 11 residues in the CDR3. The CDR3 loop reads CSAGGSDTQYF. CDR3 bases: TGCAGTGCTGGAGGGTCGGATACGCAGTATTTT.

The chain joins TRBV4-2 to TRBJ2-3; D is perhaps TRBD2 (7 bases). The length of the CDR3 is 15 residues. V lost 2 bases and J lost 0, with 9 bases in between. Germline V lookup: CDR1 LGHNA, CDR2 YNFKEQ. The chain's CDR3 is CASSQRGASTDTQYF. Written as DNA, the CDR3 is TGTGCCAGCAGCCAACGGGGGGCCAGCACAGATACGCAGTATTTT.

This chain connects TRBV9 to TRBJ1-4; D is possibly TRBD1 (5 bases). The ends were cut back, 4 bases at V and 3 bases at J, with 13 bases in the middle. Germline assignment: CDR1 SGDLS and CDR2 YYNGEE. There are 15 residues in the CDR3. CDR3 DNA: TGTGCCAGCAGCCCGCAGGGTACAGCTAATGAAAAACTGTTTTTT. Translated: CASSPQGTANEKLFF.